The next 27 T cell receptor beta chains were all read from a single sample in a study of T cell repertoires in cytomegalovirus infection. Antigens for these TCRs are unknown. MiXCR, run by TCRdb on the reads, gives a single entry per CDR3 protein. The table shows 350,000 to 400,000 distinct CDR3 sequences, with nearly 35% occurring only once. The source was cultured PBMCs, collected from culture after CMV antigen stimulation. Every receptor here comes from a human donor in good health (CMV status not recorded). Some clones in this sample may be carry-over from other donors' samples.

The chain carries TRBV7-9 and TRBJ2-1; D remains unclear. Germline loops: CDR1 SEHNR, CDR2 FQNEAQ (reference sequence). This CDR3 is built from 13 residues. V dropped 10 bases and J dropped 12 bases, with 22 bases sitting between them. CDR3 region: CAITVSGDLRQFF. The CDR3 bases are TGTGCCATCACGGTTTCGGGTGACCTTCGGCAGTTCTTC. The whole variable domain, filled in from reference TRBV7-9 and TRBJ2-1, reads DTGVSQNPRHKITKRGQNVTFRCDPISEHNRLYWYRQTLGQGPEFLTYFQNEAQLEKSRLLSDRFSAERPKGSFSTLEIQRTEQGDSAMYLCAITVSGDLRQFFGPGTRLTVL.

This clonotype came up a few times. The V and J genes are TRBV6-1 and TRBJ2-1; D gene unclear. Between the trimmed V and J ends, which lost 7 bases and 10 bases, there was a span of 23 bases. The V gene's germline CDR1 is MNHNS and CDR2 SASEGT. CDR3 length: 15 amino acids. CDR3 amino acids: CASTQREGSPSEQFF. The DNA of the CDR3 is TGTGCCAGCACCCAAAGGGAAGGAAGCCCATCGGAGCAGTTCTTC.

This clonotype showed up many times. The chain couples TRBV7-2 to TRBJ2-1, with 9 bases identical to TRBD1. The V gene's germline CDR1 is SGHTA and CDR2 FQGNSA. With V trimmed by 5 bases and J by 8 bases, 7 bases remained unmatched. The CDR3 contains 14 residues. CDR3 loop: CASSPGQGSDEQFF. The DNA for the CDR3 is TGTGCCAGCAGCCCCGGACAGGGGTCGGATGAGCAGTTCTTC.

The rearrangement links TRBV19 to TRBJ2-1, with TRBD1 identical over 9 bases. Germline CDR1 reads LNHDA; CDR2 reads SQIVND (reference sequence). The CDR3 runs 13 residues. V lost 7 bases and J lost 7; bases outside the gene matches: 5. CDR3 amino acids: CASIGTGTNEQFF. CDR3 nucleotides: TGTGCCAGTATCGGGACAGGGACGAATGAGCAGTTCTTC.

The chain joins TRBV11-2 to TRBJ2-1, with 7 nucleotides matching TRBD2. Trimming cost V 4 bases and J 7 bases; bases outside gene matches: 7. This CDR3 region has 14 residues. The germline CDR1 and CDR2 sequences are SGHAT and FQNNGV. The CDR3: CASSSSGIANEQFF. CDR3 DNA sequence: TGTGCCAGCAGCTCCAGCGGGATAGCAAATGAGCAGTTCTTC.

The chain couples TRBV11-3 to TRBJ2-1; TRBD2 agrees at 14 bases. Germline CDR1 reads SGHNT; CDR2 reads YENEEA. The V and J ends lost 5 bases and 7 bases, in that order; junction bases with no gene match: 7. This CDR3 has 16 amino acids. This CDR3 is CASSPTSGRARNEQFF. The DNA for the CDR3 is TGTGCCAGCAGCCCGACTAGCGGGAGGGCGCGGAATGAGCAGTTCTTC.

The chain couples TRBV7-9 to TRBJ2-7; 8 bases are shared with TRBD1. CDR3 length: 13 residues. Germline V gene lookup returns CDR1 SEHNR and CDR2 FQNEAQ (reference sequence). V shed 4 bases and J 6 bases; nucleotides not matched to a gene: 5. The CDR3 region has the DNA TGTGCCAGCAGCTCCTGGACAGGGACCGAGCAGTACGTC. Translating it yields CASSSWTGTEQYV.

The genes are TRBV2 and TRBJ2-1; TRBD1 matches 7 bases. The CDR3 runs to 13 residues. The germline V gene has CDR1 SNHLY and CDR2 FYNNEI. V gave up 4 bases and J gave up 14 bases; unmatched junction bases: 11. The CDR3 spells CASSANSGTVEFF. In DNA, the CDR3 is TGTGCCAGCAGTGCAAACTCCGGGACAGTAGAGTTCTTC.

This clonotype was detected only a few times. The chain combines TRBV7-2 with TRBJ2-5, with D unresolved. This CDR3 has 13 residues. With 2 bases removed from V and 2 bases from J, the gap between germline ends came to 6 bases. Germline CDR1 reads SGHTA; CDR2 reads FQGNSA. The DNA of the CDR3 is TGTGCCAGCAGCTTAAAACAGCAAGAGACCCAGTACTTC. Translating it yields CASSLKQQETQYF.

The chain's CDR3 is CAIREQRTNEQFF. In nucleotides, the CDR3 is TGTGCCATCAGGGAACAGAGAACCAATGAGCAGTTCTTC. The V gene is TRBV10-3, the J gene TRBJ2-1; D is ambiguous. There are 13 residues in the CDR3. V shed 6 bases and J shed 6 bases, with 12 bases lying between them. The germline CDR1 and CDR2 sequences are ENHRY and SYGVKD.

The V and J genes are TRBV6-5 and TRBJ1-1; D not certain. The CDR3 is made up of 14 amino acids. CDR1 and CDR2 from the germline V gene are MNHEY and SVGAGI. V shed 3 bases and J shed 1 base, with 9 bases lying between them. In nucleotides, the CDR3 is TGTGCCAGCAGTTATGAGTACAAGAACACTGAAGCTTTCTTT. Translated: CASSYEYKNTEAFF.

V is TRBV10-3 and J is TRBJ2-2, with 11 bases matching TRBD1. V shed 11 bases, J shed 5 bases, and the junction held 7 bases outside the gene matches. This CDR3 is 14 amino acids long. Germline V lookup: CDR1 ENHRY, CDR2 SYGVKD. The CDR3 nucleotides are TGTGCCGCGCGGACAGGGGGCATAACCGGGGAGCTGTTTTTT. It is translated as CAARTGGITGELFF.

This chain links TRBV6-1 with TRBJ2-5; no clear D. Germline CDR1 is MNHNS and CDR2 is SASEGT. The CDR3 runs to 15 residues. V gave up 2 bases and J gave up 1 base, with 11 bases separating them. The CDR3 DNA follows: TGTGCCAGCAGTGAAACCCCCAGGTCCCAAGAGACCCAGTACTTC. Translating it yields CASSETPRSQETQYF.

This clonotype was found many times. This CDR3 is CASSPEGDSDTQYF. The CDR3, as DNA: TGTGCCAGCAGCCCTGAGGGGGACTCAGATACGCAGTATTTT. The chain joins TRBV7-9 to TRBJ2-3; D may be TRBD1 or TRBD2 (6 bases each). The length of the CDR3 is 14 residues. V lost 5 bases and J lost 4, with 13 bases in between. Germline loops: CDR1 SEHNR, CDR2 FQNEAQ (reference sequence).

This sequence joins TRBV19 and TRBJ1-4; D gene unclear. CDR3 length: 14 amino acids. V was shortened by 4 bases and J by 8 bases, with 14 bases between the two germline ends. Germline V lookup: CDR1 LNHDA, CDR2 SQIVND (reference sequence). The CDR3 here is CASSSQSAREKLFF. CDR3 bases: TGTGCCAGTAGTAGCCAAAGCGCCCGGGAAAAACTGTTTTTT.

This clonotype appeared a few times. The chain is built from TRBV7-8 and TRBJ1-5; no firm D call. The length of the CDR3 is 16 residues. The ends were cut back, 2 bases at V and 2 bases at J, with 13 bases in the middle. Germline CDR1 reads SGHVS; CDR2 reads FQNEAQ. The CDR3 DNA reads TGTGCCAGCAGCTTACGGACGGACTGGGGCAATCAGCCCCAGCATTTT. Its protein is CASSLRTDWGNQPQHF.

There are a few counts of this clonotype. The chain links TRBV11-1 to TRBJ2-1; the match to TRBD1 covers 10 bases. The CDR3 sequence is 18 residues long. The germline V gene encodes CDR1 SGHAT and CDR2 FQDESV (reference sequence). Unmatched junction bases numbered 6, after V lost 1 base and J lost 0 bases. This chain's CDR3 is CASSLEGTGASSYNEQFF. Written as DNA, the CDR3 is TGTGCCAGCAGCTTAGAGGGGACAGGGGCAAGCTCCTACAATGAGCAGTTCTTC.

V gene TRBV6-1 combines with J gene TRBJ2-3; D is undetermined. The CDR3 runs to 13 residues. Germline V CDR1 and CDR2: MNHNS, SASEGT. Between the trimmed V and J ends, which lost 5 bases and 5 bases, there was a span of 11 bases. The CDR3 loop is CASSSQPGDTQYF. CDR3 in DNA: TGTGCCAGCAGTTCTCAACCCGGAGATACGCAGTATTTT.

The chain is built from TRBV4-2 and TRBJ1-3; 11 bases fit TRBD1. Looked up from germline, CDR1 is LGHNA and CDR2 is YNFKEQ. J was trimmed by 5 bases and V by 0 bases; bases with no gene match: 3. This CDR3 has 16 residues. CDR3 bases: TGTGCCAGCAGCCAAGAGGACAGGGGGCAGCGAAACACCATATATTTT. Translation: CASSQEDRGQRNTIYF.

The chain links TRBV7-2 to TRBJ2-1; D remains unclear. V dropped 0 bases and J dropped 8 bases, with 8 bases sitting between them. CDR1 is SGHTA, CDR2 FQGNSA, per germline. The CDR3 consists of 13 residues. In DNA, the CDR3 is TGTGCCAGCAGCTTAGCCGAGTTCTATGAGCAGTTCTTC. Translation gives CASSLAEFYEQFF. The full variable domain, completed using reference TRBV7-2 and TRBJ2-1, is GAGVSQSPSNKVTEKGKDVELRCDPISGHTALYWYRQSLGQGLEFLIYFQGNSAPDKSGLPSDRFSAERTGGSVSTLTIQRTQQEDSAVYLCASSLAEFYEQFFGPGTRLTVL.

V is TRBV11-3 and J is TRBJ1-6, with D unresolved. CDR1 SGHNT and CDR2 YENEEA come from the germline V gene. V was shortened by 0 bases and J by 0 bases, with 9 bases between the two germline ends. This CDR3 has 17 amino acids. The CDR3 sequence is CASSLDAGSSYNSPLHF. The CDR3 coding sequence is TGTGCCAGCAGCTTAGATGCGGGCAGCTCCTATAATTCACCCCTCCACTTT.

The chain has TRBV7-9 and TRBJ2-5; D perhaps matches TRBD1 (6 bases). There are 14 residues in the CDR3. Deletions cut 4 bases from V and 0 bases from J, with 9 bases between. Germline V CDR1 and CDR2: SEHNR, FQNEAQ (reference sequence). The CDR3 loop reads CASSSGEYQETQYF. The CDR3 DNA reads as TGTGCCAGCAGCTCAGGGGAGTACCAAGAGACCCAGTACTTC.

This clonotype has just a few counts. The gene calls are TRBV19 and TRBJ2-1, with D unresolved. The CDR3 is 14 residues long. Germline V CDR1 and CDR2: LNHDA, SQIVND (reference sequence). Trimming stripped 6 bases from V and 5 bases from J, with 14 bases between. CDR3 sequence (DNA): TGTGCCAGTAGGGCCATAGACGGAGACAATGAGCAGTTCTTC. Amino acid sequence: CASRAIDGDNEQFF.

This clonotype was counted at least ten times. The CDR3 nucleotides read TGTGCCAGCAGCTTGGCGACTAGCGGAACAAACAATGAGCAGTTCTTC. Its protein product is CASSLATSGTNNEQFF. The chain carries TRBV7-2 and TRBJ2-1, with 9 bases fitting TRBD2. The CDR3 contains 16 residues. Germline assignment: CDR1 SGHTA and CDR2 FQGNSA. After removal of 3 bases from V and 5 bases from J, the junction contained 8 bases not matched to a gene.

This clonotype was seen many times. The chain links TRBV11-2 to TRBJ1-1; 8 nucleotides line up with TRBD1. The CDR3 is 15 residues long. Trimming cost V 5 bases and J 1 base; bases outside gene matches: 6. Germline assignment: CDR1 SGHAT and CDR2 FQNNGV. The CDR3 region has the DNA TGTGCCAGCAGCACGGCCGGGACAGGGAACACTGAAGCTTTCTTT. Amino acids: CASSTAGTGNTEAFF. Combining the CDR3 with reference TRBV11-2 and TRBJ1-1 gives the whole variable domain EAGVAQSPRYKIIEKRQSVAFWCNPISGHATLYWYQQILGQGPKLLIQFQNNGVVDDSQLPKDRFSAERLKGVDSTLKIQPAKLEDSAVYLCASSTAGTGNTEAFFGQGTRLTVV.

The chain employs TRBV6-5 and TRBJ2-1, with 8 bases matching TRBD2. In germline, CDR1 is MNHEY, CDR2 SVGAGI. The length of the CDR3 is 16 residues. Germline trimming cut 0 bases from V and 7 bases from J; bases unmatched to any gene: 8. CDR3 coding DNA: TGTGCCAGCAGTTACTCGGGGCGCGGCGGGAGGAATGAGCAGTTCTTC. This translates into CASSYSGRGGRNEQFF.

The chain uses TRBV7-9 and TRBJ1-2; D perhaps matches TRBD1 (5 bases). CDR1 is SEHNR and CDR2 is FQNEAQ in the germline V gene (reference sequence). V lost 7 bases and J lost 4, with 13 bases in between. The CDR3 length is 13 residues. Written as DNA, the CDR3 is TGTGCCAGCACCGCCGGGGGTGGCTATGGCTACACCTTC. Protein sequence: CASTAGGGYGYTF.